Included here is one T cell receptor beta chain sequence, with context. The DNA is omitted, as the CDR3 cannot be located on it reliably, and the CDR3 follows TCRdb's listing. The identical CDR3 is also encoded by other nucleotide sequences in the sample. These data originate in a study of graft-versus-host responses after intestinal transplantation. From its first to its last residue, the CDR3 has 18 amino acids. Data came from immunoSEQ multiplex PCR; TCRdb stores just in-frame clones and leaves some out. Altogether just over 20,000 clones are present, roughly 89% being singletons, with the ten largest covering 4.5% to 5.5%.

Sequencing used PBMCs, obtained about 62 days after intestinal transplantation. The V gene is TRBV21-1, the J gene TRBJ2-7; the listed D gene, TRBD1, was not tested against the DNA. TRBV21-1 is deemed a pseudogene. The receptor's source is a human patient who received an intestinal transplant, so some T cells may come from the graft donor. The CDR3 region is CASSPKVGGGSGAYEQYF.